The TCR beta chain described here comes from a study of T-cell reconstitution after alpha-beta-depleted transplantation in children. Whole-study findings and limits: In some patients, recipient T cells and intrathymic progenitors surviving conditioning explained high day-60 diversity. It was reported that alpha-beta T cells came from several hundred expanded graft clones (about two months after transplant). One year after transplant, T-cell counts and diversity came mostly from newly produced T cells.

Unique molecular identifiers were incorporated into the prepared TCRbeta library. MiXCR, applied by TCRdb to the PCR reads, yields one record per CDR3 protein. The table has about 200,000 distinct CDR3 sequences, approximately 6.3% seen once. About this clonotype: Its cognate antigen is unknown.

With V trimmed by 1 base and J by 3 bases, 7 bases remained unmatched. Germline V gene sequence: CDR1 SGHRS, CDR2 YFSETQ. The CDR3 runs to 15 residues. The rearrangement links TRBV5-1 to TRBJ2-7; 7 bases fit TRBD2. The clonotype was recovered from a boy between 2 and 15 years old with acute lymphoblastic leukemia, due to receive a stem cell transplant. The material was PBMCs, obtained before TCRalphabeta/CD19-depleted stem cell transplant. Here the CDR3 DNA reads TGCGCCAGCAGCTTGTATCCGGGACTACTCTACGAGCAGTACTTC. It translates to CASSLYPGLLYEQYF.